This entry concerns a single TCR beta chain. What it binds is unknown. The sample is drawn from a study of OX40 agonist ivuxolimab in advanced cancers. Study as a whole: In this cohort, patients received ivuxolimab, an agonistic anti-OX40 (CD134) antibody. Allowance was made for prior anti-PD-1, anti-PD-L1 or anti-CTLA-4 therapy, and 35% to 40% had some. Findings of the study overall: At 0.1 to 3.0 mg/kg and by week 6, clonal expansion occurred in CD4+ and CD8+ blood T cells.

Data came from immunoSEQ multiplex PCR; TCRdb stores just in-frame clones and leaves some out. The sample lists 31,000 or so clones, around nine tenths seen once, with about 4.3% in the top ten. The CDR3 has 17 residues. The V and J ends lost 7 bases and 1 base respectively, with 22 bases between them. The germline V gene encodes CDR1 SGHAT and CDR2 FQNNGV. Sequences were derived from CD4+ or CD8+ T cells sorted from blood, sampled in a trial of the OX40 agonist ivuxolimab. The sequence came from an adult with an advanced solid tumor such as melanoma, head and neck, liver or kidney cancer. The chain employs TRBV11-2 and TRBJ1-1; the D gene is possibly TRBD1 (5 bases). The CDR3 loop is CASILLTGNDKNTEAFF. The CDR3 nucleotides read TGTGCCAGCATCCTACTAACAGGAAACGACAAGAACACTGAAGCTTTCTTT.